Listed below are T cell receptor beta chains from one sample, sequenced in a study of blood T cell repertoires in COVID-19. Measured with immunoSEQ multiplex PCR; TCRdb has only the in-frame clones, and not every one. In the table there are about 62,000 clones, just under 95% of which are singletons. Sequencing was carried out using peripheral blood. These receptors were taken from a human donor in a cohort sampled during active COVID-19. Both conserved end residues are part of each CDR3. Each record gives: J gene, clone size, D gene, V gene, CDR3 protein, CDR3 DNA. The D gene is left open where the match is weak. Not all rows give a size; the values are once, few, many and, for expanded clones, a class.

j_call: TRBJ2-6; clone_size: NA; d_call: NA; v_call: TRBV3-1/TRBV3-2; cdr3_aa: CASSPVQGAGANVLTF; cdr3_nt: TGTGCCAGCAGCCCCGTCCAAGGGGCCGGGGCCAACGTCCTGACTTTC
j_call: TRBJ2-1; clone_size: NA; d_call: TRBD2; v_call: TRBV14; cdr3_aa: CASSQFGRLAGGTYNEQFF; cdr3_nt: TGTGCCAGCAGCCAATTCGGGAGGCTAGCGGGAGGGACCTACAATGAGCAGTTCTTC
j_call: TRBJ1-1; clone_size: NA; d_call: NA; v_call: TRBV5-4; cdr3_aa: CASSSAREGTEAFF; cdr3_nt: TGTGCCAGCAGCTCGGCCAGGGAAGGAACTGAAGCTTTCTTT
j_call: TRBJ2-5; clone_size: NA; d_call: TRBD2; v_call: TRBV13; cdr3_aa: CASSLEGLAGEETQYF; cdr3_nt: TGTGCCAGCAGCTTAGAGGGCCTAGCGGGCGAAGAGACCCAGTACTTC
j_call: TRBJ1-2; clone_size: once; d_call: NA; v_call: TRBV19; cdr3_aa: CASSIGSSGLSYGYTF; cdr3_nt: TGTGCCAGTAGTATAGGTTCCTCGGGTCTCAGTTATGGCTACACCTTC
j_call: TRBJ2-5; clone_size: NA; d_call: NA; v_call: TRBV27; cdr3_aa: CASSQGVVRRGASETQYF; cdr3_nt: TGTGCCAGCAGCCAGGGGGTGGTCCGGCGGGGGGCGAGTGAGACCCAGTACTTC
j_call: TRBJ1-2; clone_size: few; d_call: TRBD1; v_call: TRBV4-1; cdr3_aa: CASSQDQGQGANYGYTF; cdr3_nt: TGCGCCAGCAGCCAAGATCAAGGACAGGGGGCAAACTATGGCTACACCTTC
j_call: TRBJ2-2; clone_size: NA; d_call: NA; v_call: TRBV9; cdr3_aa: CASSASAGELFF; cdr3_nt: TGTGCCAGCAGCGCTAGTGCCGGGGAGCTGTTTTTT
j_call: TRBJ2-7; clone_size: once; d_call: TRBD2; v_call: TRBV5-6; cdr3_aa: CASSRIAGNSYEQYF; cdr3_nt: TGTGCCAGCAGCAGGATAGCGGGAAACTCCTACGAGCAGTACTTC
j_call: TRBJ1-5; clone_size: NA; d_call: NA; v_call: TRBV7-8; cdr3_aa: CASSLGWRRGAKSNQPQHF; cdr3_nt: TGTGCCAGCAGCTTAGGTTGGCGGCGGGGGGCGAAGAGCAATCAGCCCCAGCATTTT
j_call: TRBJ2-7; clone_size: NA; d_call: TRBD1; v_call: TRBV4-1; cdr3_aa: CASGTGGYEQYF; cdr3_nt: TGCGCCAGCGGAACAGGGGGCTACGAGCAGTACTTC
j_call: TRBJ1-2; clone_size: NA; d_call: TRBD1; v_call: TRBV19; cdr3_aa: CASSTILFLTGGQGYTF; cdr3_nt: TGTGCCAGTAGTACAATACTCTTCCTGACAGGGGGCCAAGGCTACACCTTC
j_call: TRBJ1-4; clone_size: NA; d_call: NA; v_call: TRBV28; cdr3_aa: CASSFWGSINEKLFF; cdr3_nt: TGTGCCAGCAGTTTCTGGGGCAGTATTAATGAAAAACTGTTTTTT
j_call: TRBJ2-1; clone_size: NA; d_call: TRBD2; v_call: TRBV5-4; cdr3_aa: CASSLWPAGGRVHEQFF; cdr3_nt: TGTGCCAGCAGCTTGTGGCCAGCGGGGGGGCGTGTGCATGAGCAGTTCTTC